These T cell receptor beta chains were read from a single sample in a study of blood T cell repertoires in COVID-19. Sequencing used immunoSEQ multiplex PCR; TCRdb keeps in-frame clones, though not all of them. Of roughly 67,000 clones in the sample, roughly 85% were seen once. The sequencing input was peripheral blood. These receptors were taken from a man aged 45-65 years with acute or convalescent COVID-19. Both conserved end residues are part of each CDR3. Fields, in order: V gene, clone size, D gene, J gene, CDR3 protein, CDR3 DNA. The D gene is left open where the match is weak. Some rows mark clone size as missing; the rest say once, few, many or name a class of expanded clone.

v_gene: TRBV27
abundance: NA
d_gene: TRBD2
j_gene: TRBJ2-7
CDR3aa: CASAKRAGIYEQYF
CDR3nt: TGTGCCAGCGCGAAGAGAGCGGGGATCTACGAGCAGTACTTC

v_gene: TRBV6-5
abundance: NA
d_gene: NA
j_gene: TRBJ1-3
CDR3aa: CASSYTDRPGNTIYF
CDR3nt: TGTGCCAGCAGTTACACGGACAGACCTGGAAACACCATATATTTT

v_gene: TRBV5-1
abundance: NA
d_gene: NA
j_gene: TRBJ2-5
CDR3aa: CASSLGLQETQYF
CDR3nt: TGCGCCAGCAGCTTGGGACTACAAGAGACCCAGTACTTC

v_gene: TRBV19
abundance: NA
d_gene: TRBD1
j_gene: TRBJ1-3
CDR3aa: CASRQGAAGNTIYF
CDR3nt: TGTGCCAGTAGGCAGGGGGCGGCTGGAAACACCATATATTTT

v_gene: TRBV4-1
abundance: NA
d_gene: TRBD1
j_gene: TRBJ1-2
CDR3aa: CASSQLPGQENYGYTF
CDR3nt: TGCGCCAGCAGCCAGCTCCCCGGACAGGAGAACTATGGCTACACCTTC

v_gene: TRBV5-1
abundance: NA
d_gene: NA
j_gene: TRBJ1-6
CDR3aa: CASSTDSNNSPLHF
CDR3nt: TGCGCCAGCAGCACGGACAGTAATAATTCGCCCCTCCACTTT

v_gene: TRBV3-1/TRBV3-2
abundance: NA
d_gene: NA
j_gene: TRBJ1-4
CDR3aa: CASSLGPGEKLFF
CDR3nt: TGTGCCAGCAGCCTCGGCCCAGGTGAAAAACTGTTTTTT

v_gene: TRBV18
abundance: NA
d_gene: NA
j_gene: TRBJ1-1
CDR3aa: CASSPSGLDTEAFF
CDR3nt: TGTGCCAGCTCACCCTCAGGGCTCGACACTGAAGCTTTCTTT

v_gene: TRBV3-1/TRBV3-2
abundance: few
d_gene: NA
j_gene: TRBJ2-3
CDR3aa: CASSQDAGALDTQYF
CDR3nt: TGTGCCAGCAGCCAAGATGCGGGGGCCCTGGATACGCAGTATTTT

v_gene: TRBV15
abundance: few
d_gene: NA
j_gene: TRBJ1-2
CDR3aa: CATSRGQRYGYTF
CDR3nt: TGTGCCACCAGCAGAGGACAGCGCTATGGCTACACCTTC

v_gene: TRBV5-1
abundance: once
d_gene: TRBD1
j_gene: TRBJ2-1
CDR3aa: CASSLATGLWNEQFF
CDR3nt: TGCGCCAGCAGCTTGGCGACAGGGCTTTGGAATGAGCAGTTCTTC

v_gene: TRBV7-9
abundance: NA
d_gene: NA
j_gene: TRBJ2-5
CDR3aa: CASSPPWEQETQYF
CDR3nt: TGTGCCAGCAGCCCTCCGTGGGAGCAAGAGACCCAGTACTTC

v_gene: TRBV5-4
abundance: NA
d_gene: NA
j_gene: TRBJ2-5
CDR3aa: CASSPVAELGEETQYF
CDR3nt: TGTGCCAGCAGCCCTGTGGCGGAATTGGGAGAAGAGACCCAGTACTTC

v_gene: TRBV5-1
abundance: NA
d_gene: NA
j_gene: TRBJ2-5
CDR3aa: CASSTPGNQETQYF
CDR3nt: TGCGCCAGCAGCACCCCAGGGAACCAAGAGACCCAGTACTTC

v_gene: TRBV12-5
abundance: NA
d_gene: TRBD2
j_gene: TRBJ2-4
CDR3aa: CASGLTRDTSGGVENIQYF
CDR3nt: TGTGCTAGTGGTTTGACACGCGACACTAGCGGGGGGGTAGAAAACATTCAGTACTTC

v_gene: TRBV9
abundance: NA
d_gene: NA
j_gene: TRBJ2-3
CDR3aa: CASSVEFLATDTQYF
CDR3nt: TGTGCCAGCAGCGTAGAGTTCCTAGCGACAGATACGCAGTATTTT

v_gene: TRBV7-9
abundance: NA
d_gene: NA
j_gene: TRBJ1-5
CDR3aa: CASSRDGNQPQHF
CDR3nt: TGTGCCAGCAGCCGAGACGGGAATCAGCCCCAGCATTTT

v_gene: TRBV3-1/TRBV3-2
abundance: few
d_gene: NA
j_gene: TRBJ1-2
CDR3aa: CASSLWARRVEFYGYTF
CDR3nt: TGTGCCAGCAGCCTTTGGGCCAGGCGGGTGGAATTCTATGGCTACACCTTC

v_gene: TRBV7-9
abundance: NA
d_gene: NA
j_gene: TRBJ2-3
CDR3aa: CASSPGLSADTQYF
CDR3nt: TGTGCCAGCAGCCCAGGACTTTCGGCAGATACGCAGTATTTT

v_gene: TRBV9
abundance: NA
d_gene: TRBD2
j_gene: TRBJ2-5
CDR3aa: CASSVASGEGETQYF
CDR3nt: TGTGCCAGCAGCGTAGCTAGCGGGGAGGGGGAGACCCAGTACTTC

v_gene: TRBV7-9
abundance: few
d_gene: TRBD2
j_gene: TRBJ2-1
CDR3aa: CASSLATSPYNEQFF
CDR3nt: TGTGCCAGCAGCTTAGCGACTAGCCCGTACAATGAGCAGTTCTTC

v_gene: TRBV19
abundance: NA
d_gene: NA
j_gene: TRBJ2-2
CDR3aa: CASSPGLASLGELFF
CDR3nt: TGTGCCAGTAGTCCCGGGCTAGCGAGTTTGGGGGAGCTGTTTTTT

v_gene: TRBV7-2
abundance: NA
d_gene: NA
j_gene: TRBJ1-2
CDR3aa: CASSIASGYGYTF
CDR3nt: TGTGCCAGCAGCATAGCGAGTGGCTATGGCTACACCTTC

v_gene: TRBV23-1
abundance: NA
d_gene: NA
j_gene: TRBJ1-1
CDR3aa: CASSQGGHPEAFF
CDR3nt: TGCGCCAGCAGTCAGGGCGGACATCCTGAAGCTTTCTTT

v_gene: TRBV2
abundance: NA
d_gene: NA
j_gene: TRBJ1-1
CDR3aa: CASSDTGFTEAFF
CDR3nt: TGTGCCAGCAGCGATACAGGCTTCACTGAAGCTTTCTTT

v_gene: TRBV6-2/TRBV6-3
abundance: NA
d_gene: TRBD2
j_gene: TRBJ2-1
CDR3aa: CASSSGGINEQFF
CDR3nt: TGTGCCAGCAGTAGCGGGGGGATAAATGAGCAGTTCTTC

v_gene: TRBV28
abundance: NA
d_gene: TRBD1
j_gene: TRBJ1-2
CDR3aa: CASSWDRENYGYTF
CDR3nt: TGTGCCAGCAGTTGGGACAGGGAAAACTATGGCTACACCTTC

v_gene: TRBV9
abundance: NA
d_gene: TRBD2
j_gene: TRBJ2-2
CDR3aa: CASSAAGGPYTGELFF
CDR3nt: TGTGCCAGCAGCGCCGCGGGGGGGCCCTACACCGGGGAGCTGTTTTTT

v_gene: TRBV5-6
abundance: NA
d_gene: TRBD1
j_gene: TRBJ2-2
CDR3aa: CASSEKGQGVFPGELFF
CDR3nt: TGTGCCAGCAGCGAGAAAGGACAGGGGGTTTTCCCCGGGGAGCTGTTTTTT

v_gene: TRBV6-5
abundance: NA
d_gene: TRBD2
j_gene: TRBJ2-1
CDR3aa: CASSYPAGGGEQFF
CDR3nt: TGTGCCAGCAGTTACCCAGCGGGGGGTGGTGAGCAGTTCTTC

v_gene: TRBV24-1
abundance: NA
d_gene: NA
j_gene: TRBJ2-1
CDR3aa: CATSDTGSPNNEQFF
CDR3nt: TGTGCCACCAGTGATACAGGTTCCCCTAACAATGAGCAGTTCTTC

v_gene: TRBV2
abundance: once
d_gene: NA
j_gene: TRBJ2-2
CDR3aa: CASSELGAGTGELFF
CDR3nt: TGTGCCAGCAGTGAATTGGGGGCGGGCACCGGGGAGCTGTTTTTT

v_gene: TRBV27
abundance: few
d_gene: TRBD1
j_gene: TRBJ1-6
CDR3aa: CASRPGTGGNSPLHF
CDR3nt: TGTGCCAGCAGACCAGGGACAGGGGGCAATTCACCCCTCCACTTT

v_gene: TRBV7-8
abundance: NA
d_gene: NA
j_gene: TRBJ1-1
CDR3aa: CAVTARANTEAFF
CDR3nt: TGTGCCGTTACGGCCAGGGCGAACACTGAAGCTTTCTTT

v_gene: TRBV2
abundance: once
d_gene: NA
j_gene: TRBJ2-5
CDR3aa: CASGGGPTGLETQYF
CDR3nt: TGTGCCAGTGGGGGGGGGCCAACGGGATTAGAGACCCAGTACTTC

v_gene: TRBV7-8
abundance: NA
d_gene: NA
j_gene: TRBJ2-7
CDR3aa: CASSLASPGSISYEQYF
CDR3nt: TGTGCCAGCAGCTTAGCGAGTCCAGGGTCGATCTCCTACGAGCAGTACTTC

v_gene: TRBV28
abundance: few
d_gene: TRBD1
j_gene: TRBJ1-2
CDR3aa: CASRSWDRDYGYTF
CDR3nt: TGTGCCAGCAGGAGCTGGGACAGGGATTATGGCTACACCTTC

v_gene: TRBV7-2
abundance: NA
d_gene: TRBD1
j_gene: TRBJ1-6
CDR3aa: CASSLETGQNSPLHF
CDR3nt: TGTGCCAGCAGCCTAGAGACAGGGCAGAATTCACCCCTCCACTTT

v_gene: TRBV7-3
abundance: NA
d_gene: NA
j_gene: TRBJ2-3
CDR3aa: CASSLNSIVVNTDTQYF
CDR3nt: TGTGCCAGCAGCTTAAATTCTATAGTGGTGAACACAGATACGCAGTATTTT

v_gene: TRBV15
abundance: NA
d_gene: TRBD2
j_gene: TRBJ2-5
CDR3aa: CATSRVLAGGLETQYF
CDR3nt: TGTGCCACCAGCAGGGTACTAGCGGGGGGCCTCGAGACCCAGTACTTC